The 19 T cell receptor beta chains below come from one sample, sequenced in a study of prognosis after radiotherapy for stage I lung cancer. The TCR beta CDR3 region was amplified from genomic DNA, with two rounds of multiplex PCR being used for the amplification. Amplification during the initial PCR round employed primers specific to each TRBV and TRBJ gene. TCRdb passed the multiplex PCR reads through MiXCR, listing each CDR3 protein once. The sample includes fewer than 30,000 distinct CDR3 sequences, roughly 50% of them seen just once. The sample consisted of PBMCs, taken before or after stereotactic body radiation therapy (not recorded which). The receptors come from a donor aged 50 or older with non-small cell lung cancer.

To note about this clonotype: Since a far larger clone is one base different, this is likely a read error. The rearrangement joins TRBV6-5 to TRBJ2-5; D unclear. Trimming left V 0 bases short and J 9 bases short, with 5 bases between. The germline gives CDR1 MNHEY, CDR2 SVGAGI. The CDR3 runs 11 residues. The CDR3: CASSYSVAQYF. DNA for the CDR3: TGTGCCAGCAGTTACTCAGTGGCCCAGTACTTC.

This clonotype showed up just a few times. CDR3 protein: CASSQEYRGPGDTQYF. The DNA for the CDR3 is TGTGCCAGCAGCCAAGAATACCGGGGACCGGGAGATACGCAGTATTTT. This rearrangement joins TRBV14 to TRBJ2-3, with D perhaps given as TRBD1 or TRBD2 (5 bases each). The CDR3 loop spans 16 amino acids. V was trimmed by 0 bases and J by 5 bases, leaving 15 bases between them. Germline loops: CDR1 SGHDN, CDR2 FVKESK.

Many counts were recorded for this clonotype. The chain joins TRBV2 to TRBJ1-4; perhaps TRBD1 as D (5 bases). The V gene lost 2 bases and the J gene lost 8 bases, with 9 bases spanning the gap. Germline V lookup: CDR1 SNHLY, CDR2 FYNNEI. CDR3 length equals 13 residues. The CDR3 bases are TGTGCCAGCAGTGAACTCGGGGCGGAAAAACTGTTTTTT. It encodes CASSELGAEKLFF.

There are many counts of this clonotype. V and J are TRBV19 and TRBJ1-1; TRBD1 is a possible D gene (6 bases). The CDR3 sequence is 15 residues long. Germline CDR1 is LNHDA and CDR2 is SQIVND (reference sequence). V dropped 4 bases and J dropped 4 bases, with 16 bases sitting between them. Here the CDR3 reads CASSTSGVRRTEAFF. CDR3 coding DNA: TGTGCCAGTAGTACTTCAGGGGTTAGGCGCACTGAAGCTTTCTTT.

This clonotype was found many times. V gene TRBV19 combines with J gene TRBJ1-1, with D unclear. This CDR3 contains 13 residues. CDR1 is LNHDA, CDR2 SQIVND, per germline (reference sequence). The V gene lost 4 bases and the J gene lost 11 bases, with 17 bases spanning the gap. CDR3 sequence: CASSKRSVGQAFF. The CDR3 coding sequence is TGTGCCAGTAGTAAACGGTCCGTAGGGCAGGCTTTCTTT.

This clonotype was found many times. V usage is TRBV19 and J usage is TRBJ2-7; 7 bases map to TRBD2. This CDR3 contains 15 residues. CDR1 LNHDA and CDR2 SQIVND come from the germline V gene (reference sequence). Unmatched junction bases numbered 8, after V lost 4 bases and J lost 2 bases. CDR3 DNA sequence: TGTGCCAGTAGTACGGCGGCAGCGGGAACCTACGAGCAGTACTTC. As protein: CASSTAAAGTYEQYF.

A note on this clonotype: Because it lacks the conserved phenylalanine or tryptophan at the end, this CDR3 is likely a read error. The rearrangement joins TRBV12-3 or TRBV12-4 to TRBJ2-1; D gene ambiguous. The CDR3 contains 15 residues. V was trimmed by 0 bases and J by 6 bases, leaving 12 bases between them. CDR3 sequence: CASSLAGGRINEQFL. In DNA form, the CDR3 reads TGTGCCAGCAGTTTAGCGGGCGGCCGAATCAATGAGCAGTTCCTC.

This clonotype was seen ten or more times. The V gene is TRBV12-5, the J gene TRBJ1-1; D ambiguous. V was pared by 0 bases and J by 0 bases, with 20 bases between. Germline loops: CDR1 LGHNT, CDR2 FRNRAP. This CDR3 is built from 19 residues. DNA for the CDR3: TGTGCTAGTGGTTTGGTACCCCCTGCCGGGGTGTCCATGAACACTGAAGCTTTCTTT. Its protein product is CASGLVPPAGVSMNTEAFF. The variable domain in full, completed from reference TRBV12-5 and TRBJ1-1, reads DARVTQTPRHKVTEMGQEVTMRCQPILGHNTVFWYRQTMMQGLELLAYFRNRAPLDDSGMPKDRFSAEMPDATLATLKIQPSEPRDSAVYFCASGLVPPAGVSMNTEAFFGQGTRLTVV.

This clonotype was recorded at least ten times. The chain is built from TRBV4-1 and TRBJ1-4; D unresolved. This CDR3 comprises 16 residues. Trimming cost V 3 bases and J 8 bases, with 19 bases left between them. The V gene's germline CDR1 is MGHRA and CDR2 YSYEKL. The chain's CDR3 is CASSHPGVGSIEKLFF. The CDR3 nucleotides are TGCGCCAGCAGCCACCCTGGGGTGGGCAGCATCGAAAAACTGTTTTTT.

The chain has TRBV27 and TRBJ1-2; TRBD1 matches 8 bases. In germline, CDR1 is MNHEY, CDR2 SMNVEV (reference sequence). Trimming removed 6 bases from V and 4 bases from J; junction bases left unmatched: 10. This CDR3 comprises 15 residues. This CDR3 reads CASSRIRGLGYGYTF. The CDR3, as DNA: TGTGCCAGCAGCCGCATCAGGGGGCTTGGCTATGGCTACACCTTC.

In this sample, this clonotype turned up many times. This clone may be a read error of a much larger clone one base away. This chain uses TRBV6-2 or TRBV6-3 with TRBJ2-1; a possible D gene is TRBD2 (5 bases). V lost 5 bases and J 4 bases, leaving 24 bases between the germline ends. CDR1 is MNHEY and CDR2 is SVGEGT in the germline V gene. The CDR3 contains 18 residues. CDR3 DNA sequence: TGTGCCAGCAGTAAGATTCGAACGTTGCGGGTGGCTTACAATGAGCAGTTCTTC. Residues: CASSKIRTLRVAYNEQFF.

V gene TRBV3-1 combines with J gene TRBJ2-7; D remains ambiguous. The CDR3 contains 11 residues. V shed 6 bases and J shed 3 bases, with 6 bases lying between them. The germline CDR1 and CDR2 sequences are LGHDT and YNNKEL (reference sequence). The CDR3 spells CASRGSYEQYF. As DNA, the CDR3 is TGTGCCAGCAGGGGCAGCTACGAGCAGTACTTC.

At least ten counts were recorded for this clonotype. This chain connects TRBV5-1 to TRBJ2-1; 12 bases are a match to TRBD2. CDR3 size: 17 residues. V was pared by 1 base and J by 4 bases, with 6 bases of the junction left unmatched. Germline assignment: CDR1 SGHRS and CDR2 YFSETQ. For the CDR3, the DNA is TGCGCCAGCAGCTTGTCCCCCGGACTAGCGGGGTACAATGAGCAGTTCTTC. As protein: CASSLSPGLAGYNEQFF.

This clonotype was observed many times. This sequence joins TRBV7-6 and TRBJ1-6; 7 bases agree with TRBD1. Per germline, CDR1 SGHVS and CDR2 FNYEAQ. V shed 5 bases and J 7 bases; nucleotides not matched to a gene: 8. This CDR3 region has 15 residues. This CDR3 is CASSSGQAGNSPLHF. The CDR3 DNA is TGTGCCAGCAGCAGTGGACAGGCAGGCAATTCACCCCTCCACTTT.

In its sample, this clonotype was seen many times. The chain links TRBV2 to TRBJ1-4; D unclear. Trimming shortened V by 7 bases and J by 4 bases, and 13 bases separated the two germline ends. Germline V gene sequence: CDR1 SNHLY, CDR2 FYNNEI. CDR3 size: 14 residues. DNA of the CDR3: TGTGCCAGCACCCGTAACAGTAATAATGAAAAACTGTTTTTT. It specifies CASTRNSNNEKLFF. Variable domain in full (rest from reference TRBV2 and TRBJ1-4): EPEVTQTPSHQVTQMGQEVILRCVPISNHLYFYWYRQILGQKVEFLVSFYNNEISEKSEIFDDQFSVERPDGSNFTLKIRSTKLEDSAMYFCASTRNSNNEKLFFGSGTQLSVL.

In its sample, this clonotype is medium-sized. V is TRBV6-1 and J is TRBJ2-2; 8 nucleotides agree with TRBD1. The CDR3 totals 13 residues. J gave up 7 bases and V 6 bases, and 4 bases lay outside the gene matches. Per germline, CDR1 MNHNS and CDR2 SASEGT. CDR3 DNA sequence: TGTGCCAGCAGACCAGGGGGCTTCGGGGAGCTGTTTTTT. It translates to CASRPGGFGELFF.

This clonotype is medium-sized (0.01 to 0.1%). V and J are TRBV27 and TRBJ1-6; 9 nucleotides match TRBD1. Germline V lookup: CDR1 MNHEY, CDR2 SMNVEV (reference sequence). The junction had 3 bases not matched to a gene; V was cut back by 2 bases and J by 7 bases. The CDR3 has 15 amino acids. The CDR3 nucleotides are TGTGCCAGCAGTTTACAGGGACAGGGCAATTCACCCCTCCACTTT. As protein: CASSLQGQGNSPLHF.

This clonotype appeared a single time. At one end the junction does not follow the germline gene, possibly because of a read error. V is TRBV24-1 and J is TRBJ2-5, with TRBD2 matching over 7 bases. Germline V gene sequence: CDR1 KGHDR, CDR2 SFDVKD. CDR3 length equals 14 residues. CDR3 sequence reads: CSTSDTGRGETQYF. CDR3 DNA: TGTTCCACCAGTGACACGGGGAGGGGAGAGACCCAGTACTTC.

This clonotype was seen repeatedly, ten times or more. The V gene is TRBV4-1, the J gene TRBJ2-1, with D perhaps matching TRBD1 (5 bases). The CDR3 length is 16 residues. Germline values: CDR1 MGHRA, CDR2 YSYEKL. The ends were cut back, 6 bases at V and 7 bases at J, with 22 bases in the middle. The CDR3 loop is CASRYRAQGDRNEQFF. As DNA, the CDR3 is TGCGCCAGCAGATACAGAGCCCAGGGTGATAGGAATGAGCAGTTCTTC.